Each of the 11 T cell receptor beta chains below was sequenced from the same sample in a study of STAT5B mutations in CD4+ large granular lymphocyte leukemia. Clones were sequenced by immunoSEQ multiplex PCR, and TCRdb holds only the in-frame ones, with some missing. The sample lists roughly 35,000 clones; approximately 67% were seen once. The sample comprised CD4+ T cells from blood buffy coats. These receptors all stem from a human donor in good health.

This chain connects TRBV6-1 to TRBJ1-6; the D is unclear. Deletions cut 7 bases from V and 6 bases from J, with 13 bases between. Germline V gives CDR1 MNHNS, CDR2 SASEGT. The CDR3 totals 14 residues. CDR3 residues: CASIRDFTNSPLHF. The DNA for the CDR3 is TGTGCCAGCATAAGGGATTTTACTAATTCACCCCTCCACTTT.

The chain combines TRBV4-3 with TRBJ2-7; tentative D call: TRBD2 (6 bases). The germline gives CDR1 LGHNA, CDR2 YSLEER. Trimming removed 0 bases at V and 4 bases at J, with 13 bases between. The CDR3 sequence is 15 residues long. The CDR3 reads CASSQEVGTLYEQYF. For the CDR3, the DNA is TGCGCCAGCAGCCAAGAGGTTGGGACTTTGTACGAGCAGTACTTC.

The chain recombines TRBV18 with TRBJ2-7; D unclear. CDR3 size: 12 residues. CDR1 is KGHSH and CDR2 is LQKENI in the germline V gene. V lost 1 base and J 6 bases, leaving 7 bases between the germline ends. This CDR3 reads CASSPLPGEQYF. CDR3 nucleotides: TGTGCCAGCTCACCACTTCCCGGCGAGCAGTACTTC. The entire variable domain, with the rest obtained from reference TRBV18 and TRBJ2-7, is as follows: NAGVMQNPRHLVRRRGQEARLRCSPMKGHSHVYWYRQLPEEGLKFMVYLQKENIIDESGMPKERFSAEFPKEGPSILRIQQVVRGDSAAYFCASSPLPGEQYFGPGTRLTVT.

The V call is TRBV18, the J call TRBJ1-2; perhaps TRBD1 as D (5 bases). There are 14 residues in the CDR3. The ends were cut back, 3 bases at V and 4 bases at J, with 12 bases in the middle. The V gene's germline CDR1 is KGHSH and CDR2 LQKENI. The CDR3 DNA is TGTGCCAGCTCACCGGGGGAGACCTTCTATGGCTACACCTTC. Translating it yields CASSPGETFYGYTF.

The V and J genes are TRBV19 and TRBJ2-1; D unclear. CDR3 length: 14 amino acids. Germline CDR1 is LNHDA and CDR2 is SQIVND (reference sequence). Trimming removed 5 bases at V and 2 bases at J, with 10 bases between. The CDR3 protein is CASSLPFPYNEQFF. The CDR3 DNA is TGTGCCAGTAGTCTCCCGTTCCCCTACAATGAGCAGTTCTTC. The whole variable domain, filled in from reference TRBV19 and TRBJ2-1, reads DGGITQSPKYLFRKEGQNVTLSCEQNLNHDAMYWYRQDPGQGLRLIYYSQIVNDFQKGDIAEGYSVSREKKESFPLTVTSAQKNPTAFYLCASSLPFPYNEQFFGPGTRLTVL.

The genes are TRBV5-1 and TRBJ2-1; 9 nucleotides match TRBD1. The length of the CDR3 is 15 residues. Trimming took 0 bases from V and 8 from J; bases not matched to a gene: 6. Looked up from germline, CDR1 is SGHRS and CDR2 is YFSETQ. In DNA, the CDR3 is TGCGCCAGCAGCTTGGACGGACAGGGGATTCATGAGCAGTTCTTC. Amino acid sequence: CASSLDGQGIHEQFF.

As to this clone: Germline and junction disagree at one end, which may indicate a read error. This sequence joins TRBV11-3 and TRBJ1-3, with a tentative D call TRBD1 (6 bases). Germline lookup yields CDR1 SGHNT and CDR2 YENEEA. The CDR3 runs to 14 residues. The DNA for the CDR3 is TGTGCCAGCGTCGGGGGCAGCTCTGGAAACGCCATATATTTT. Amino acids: CASVGGSSGNAIYF.

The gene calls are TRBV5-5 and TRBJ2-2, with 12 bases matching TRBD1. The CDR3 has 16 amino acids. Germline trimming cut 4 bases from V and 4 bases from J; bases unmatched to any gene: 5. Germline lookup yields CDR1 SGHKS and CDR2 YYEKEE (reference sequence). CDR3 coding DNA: TGTGCCAGCAGCGTAGGGACAGGGGGCCTCACCGGGGAGCTGTTTTTT. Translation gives CASSVGTGGLTGELFF.

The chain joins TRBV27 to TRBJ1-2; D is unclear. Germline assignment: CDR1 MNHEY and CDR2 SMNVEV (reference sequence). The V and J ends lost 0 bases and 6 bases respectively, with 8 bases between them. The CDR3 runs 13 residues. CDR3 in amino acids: CASSLSGTNGYTF. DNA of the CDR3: TGTGCCAGCAGTTTATCAGGAACCAATGGCTACACCTTC.

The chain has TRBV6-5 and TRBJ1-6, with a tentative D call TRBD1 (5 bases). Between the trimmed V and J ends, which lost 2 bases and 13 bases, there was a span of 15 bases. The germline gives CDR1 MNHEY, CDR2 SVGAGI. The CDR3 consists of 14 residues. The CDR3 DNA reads TGTGCCAGCAGTTACCGGGACGGGCAACGGCCCCTCCACTTT. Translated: CASSYRDGQRPLHF.

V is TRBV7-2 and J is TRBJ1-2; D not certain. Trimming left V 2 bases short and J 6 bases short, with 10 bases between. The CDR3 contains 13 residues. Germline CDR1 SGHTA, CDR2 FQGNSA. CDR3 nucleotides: TGTGCCAGCAGCTTAAACCAGGTGGATGGCTACACCTTC. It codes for CASSLNQVDGYTF.